This T cell receptor beta chain was sequenced during a study of early T cells in non-severe SARS-CoV-2 infection. Across the whole study: The input, bulk RNA from unsorted whole blood, was sequenced, and chains were unpaired. Study-wide points: Anti-spike CD8 specificities were favored by VDJdb matching, whose results missed private and CD4 specificities.

Worth noting for this clonotype: The antigen remains unidentified.

As part of library construction, unique molecular identifiers were attached to individual cDNA molecules. Each CDR3 protein gets one entry after TCRdb re-called the 5' RACE reads with MiXCR. The data contain roughly 63,000 distinct CDR3 sequences, roughly 13% of them singletons. The TCR sequence derives from an adult who was a healthcare worker with PCR-confirmed SARS-CoV-2 infection or an uninfected control (not recorded which). Sequenced sample: whole blood.

This CDR3 reads CASSSRTENYNEQFF. The CDR3, as DNA: TGTGCCAGCAGTTCAAGGACAGAAAACTACAATGAGCAGTTCTTC. This chain connects TRBV6-6 to TRBJ2-1; possibly TRBD1 for D (6 bases). CDR1 and CDR2 (germline): MNHNY, SVGAGI (reference sequence). The CDR3 covers 15 residues. The V and J ends lost 4 bases and 3 bases respectively, with 13 bases between them.